One and the same sample provided the 24 T cell receptor beta chains below, sequenced in a study of blood T cell repertoires in COVID-19. This table comes from immunoSEQ multiplex PCR, and its TCRdb copy is limited to in-frame clones, with some not included. Of tens of thousands of clones listed, roughly 84% are singletons. The specimen was peripheral blood. The receptors were gathered from a man in his 70s with acute or convalescent COVID-19.

This clone has ten or more counts. The rearrangement links TRBV14 to TRBJ2-1, with D possibly matching TRBD1 (6 bases). Germline V gives CDR1 SGHDN, CDR2 FVKESK. The V gene lost 4 bases and the J gene lost 10 bases, with 14 bases spanning the gap. This CDR3 contains 13 residues. The CDR3 loop reads CASSRLDSNEQFF. In nucleotides, the CDR3 is TGTGCCAGCAGCCGATTGGACAGTAACGAGCAGTTCTTC.

The chain is built from TRBV4-2 and TRBJ2-7; 7 positions match TRBD2. Germline values: CDR1 LGHNA, CDR2 YNFKEQ. This CDR3 has 15 amino acids. V lost 3 bases to trimming and J lost 1 base; unmatched junction nucleotides: 6. The CDR3 spells CASSQLSGSSYEQYF. The CDR3 bases are TGTGCCAGCAGCCAGCTTAGCGGGTCTTCCTACGAGCAGTACTTC.

V is TRBV5-4 and J is TRBJ2-5; tentative D call: TRBD1 (6 bases). The germline V gene has CDR1 SGHNT and CDR2 YYREEE (reference sequence). Trimming took off 3 bases at V and 2 bases at J, with 11 bases between the two ends. The CDR3 covers 14 residues. As DNA, the CDR3 is TGTGCCAGCAGCTCCAGGGACACACAAGAGACCCAGTACTTC. It translates to CASSSRDTQETQYF.

This chain connects TRBV5-1 to TRBJ1-1; the match to TRBD1 covers 7 bases. The CDR3 loop spans 16 amino acids. CDR1 SGHRS and CDR2 YFSETQ come from the germline V gene. V shed 6 bases, J shed 0 bases, and the junction held 11 bases outside the gene matches. DNA of the CDR3: TGCGCCAGCACTTTCGCAGGGGGAACAGTGAACACTGAAGCTTTCTTT. As protein: CASTFAGGTVNTEAFF.

The chain joins TRBV6-2 or TRBV6-3 to TRBJ2-7; 14 bases align to TRBD2. CDR3 length equals 16 residues. From germline, CDR1 is MNHEY and CDR2 SVGEGT. V was clipped by 4 bases and J by 3 bases; unmatched bases: 5. Here the CDR3 reads CASSSRLAGGVYEQYF. The CDR3 bases are TGTGCCAGCAGTTCTAGACTAGCGGGAGGGGTCTACGAGCAGTACTTC.

This chain joins TRBV6-2 or TRBV6-3 and TRBJ2-2, with 7 bases matching TRBD2. The junction had 8 bases not matched to a gene; V was cut back by 2 bases and J by 8 bases. CDR1 and CDR2 from the germline V gene are MNHEY and SVGEGT. CDR3 length equals 15 residues. The CDR3: CASSYEAGVRGELFF. The CDR3 bases are TGTGCCAGCAGTTACGAGGCGGGAGTTAGGGGGGAGCTGTTTTTT.

The V gene is TRBV6-2 or TRBV6-3, the J gene TRBJ2-2; D is possibly TRBD2 (6 bases). Trimming cost V 2 bases and J 2 bases, with 15 bases left between them. From germline, CDR1 is MNHEY and CDR2 SVGEGT. This CDR3 contains 17 residues. CDR3 sequence: CASSYPSGDVNTGELFF. DNA for the CDR3: TGTGCCAGCAGTTACCCTTCGGGGGACGTAAACACCGGGGAGCTGTTTTTT.

CDR3 sequence reads: CASSFVEGEGAFF. The CDR3 nucleotides are TGTGCCAGCAGCTTCGTTGAGGGGGAGGGAGCTTTCTTT. The chain combines TRBV7-2 with TRBJ1-1, with D possibly TRBD1 on 6 matching bases. The CDR3 is made up of 13 amino acids. Germline CDR1 SGHTA, CDR2 FQGNSA. The germline V and J ends were trimmed by 3 bases and 10 bases, with 15 bases remaining between them. The entire variable domain, with the rest obtained from reference TRBV7-2 and TRBJ1-1, is as follows: GAGVSQSPSNKVTEKGKDVELRCDPISGHTALYWYRQSLGQGLEFLIYFQGNSAPDKSGLPSDRFSAERTGGSVSTLTIQRTQQEDSAVYLCASSFVEGEGAFFGQGTRLTVV.

This chain links TRBV27 with TRBJ1-4, with a weak D call TRBD1 (5 bases). The CDR3 sequence is 14 residues long. CDR1 is MNHEY and CDR2 is SMNVEV in the germline V gene (reference sequence). Trimming left V 6 bases short and J 3 bases short, with 11 bases between. The CDR3 DNA reads as TGTGCCAGCAGCGCGTCGGGGGCTAATGAAAAACTGTTTTTT. Amino acids: CASSASGANEKLFF.

The chain combines TRBV27 with TRBJ1-1; maybe TRBD1 (6 bases). This CDR3 has 14 residues. Germline assignment: CDR1 MNHEY and CDR2 SMNVEV (reference sequence). Trimming pared 6 bases from V and 4 bases from J, leaving 15 bases between. The CDR3 region is CASSRGGGITEAFF. CDR3 nucleotide sequence: TGTGCCAGCAGCCGAGGGGGGGGTATCACTGAAGCTTTCTTT.

This chain links TRBV9 with TRBJ1-4; the D is unclear. The CDR3 runs to 15 residues. CDR1 and CDR2 (germline): SGDLS, YYNGEE. V was cut by 3 bases and J by 0 bases, with 9 bases left in between. CDR3 DNA sequence: TGTGCCAGCAGCGGAGGCCTTGCAACTAATGAAAAACTGTTTTTT. The encoded protein is CASSGGLATNEKLFF. The full variable domain, with the rest looked up from reference TRBV9 and TRBJ1-4, is DSGVTQTPKHLITATGQRVTLRCSPRSGDLSVYWYQQSLDQGLQFLIQYYNGEERAKGNILERFSAQQFPDLHSELNLSSLELGDSALYFCASSGGLATNEKLFFGSGTQLSVL.

V gene TRBV6-2 or TRBV6-3 combines with J gene TRBJ2-2; D unresolved. This CDR3 spans 16 amino acids. Deletions cut 6 bases from V and 2 bases from J, with 16 bases between. CDR1 and CDR2 (germline): MNHEY, SVGEGT. Here the CDR3 DNA reads TGTGCCAGCAGCGACGGCAGGTCGAGAAACACCGGGGAGCTGTTTTTT. Protein sequence: CASSDGRSRNTGELFF.

The chain combines TRBV5-1 with TRBJ2-7; the match to TRBD2 covers 10 bases. CDR1 is SGHRS and CDR2 is YFSETQ in the germline V gene. The CDR3 totals 17 residues. V lost 0 bases to trimming and J lost 1 base; unmatched junction nucleotides: 7. CDR3 DNA: TGCGCCAGCAGCTTGGCCCGAGCGGGGGGGCAATCCTACGAGCAGTACTTC. Protein sequence: CASSLARAGGQSYEQYF. Full variable domain (missing parts from reference TRBV5-1 and TRBJ2-7): KAGVTQTPRYLIKTRGQQVTLSCSPISGHRSVSWYQQTPGQGLQFLFEYFSETQRNKGNFPGRFSGRQFSNSRSEMNVSTLELGDSALYLCASSLARAGGQSYEQYFGPGTRLTVT.

This clone has just one count. The chain carries TRBV9 and TRBJ2-7; 16 nucleotides match TRBD2. With 3 bases clipped from V and 4 bases from J, the junction kept 1 base outside the gene matches. Germline CDR1 and CDR2: SGDLS and YYNGEE. The CDR3 has 15 residues. The DNA for the CDR3 is TGTGCCAGCAGCGAGGGACTAGCGGGAGGGTACGAGCAGTACTTC. This codes for CASSEGLAGGYEQYF.

This chain uses TRBV5-1 with TRBJ2-1; the match to TRBD2 covers 8 bases. The germline CDR1 and CDR2 sequences are SGHRS and YFSETQ. This CDR3 has 14 residues. V shed 0 bases, J shed 9 bases, and the junction held 5 bases outside the gene matches. CDR3 nucleotides: TGCGCCAGCAGCTTGGGTAGCGGGGAGGGTGAGCAGTTCTTC. Residues: CASSLGSGEGEQFF.

The rearrangement links TRBV6-2 or TRBV6-3 to TRBJ2-1, with D perhaps TRBD1 (5 bases). V was cut by 5 bases and J by 8 bases, with 13 bases left in between. The CDR3 is made up of 13 amino acids. Germline V gene data show CDR1 as MNHEY and CDR2 as SVGEGT. CDR3 sequence: CASSLTGLHEQFF. The CDR3 region has the DNA TGTGCCAGCAGTCTAACAGGTCTCCATGAGCAGTTCTTC.

This clone was recorded only once. The rearrangement links TRBV19 to TRBJ2-1; weak D call: TRBD2 (6 bases). This CDR3 comprises 16 residues. V was cut by 6 bases and J by 0 bases, with 15 bases left in between. Germline V gene lookup returns CDR1 LNHDA and CDR2 SQIVND (reference sequence). The CDR3: CASRANGGPSYNEQFF. The CDR3 coding sequence is TGTGCCAGTAGGGCTAACGGGGGACCCTCCTACAATGAGCAGTTCTTC.

The chain carries TRBV5-4 and TRBJ2-5, with 11 bases matching TRBD2. This CDR3 has 16 amino acids. V shed 2 bases, J shed 5 bases, and the junction held 8 bases outside the gene matches. Germline lookup yields CDR1 SGHNT and CDR2 YYREEE (reference sequence). CDR3 DNA: TGTGCCAGCAGCTTATCGGCTAGCGGGAGGAGGGAGACCCAGTACTTC. This gives the protein CASSLSASGRRETQYF.

The rearrangement uses TRBV5-5 and TRBJ2-2; TRBD1 agrees at 9 bases. Germline V gene sequence: CDR1 SGHKS, CDR2 YYEKEE (reference sequence). This CDR3 has 14 residues. V shed 5 bases and J 4 bases; nucleotides not matched to a gene: 3. As DNA, the CDR3 is TGTGCCAGCAGTTCACAGGGGGCCACCGGGGAGCTGTTTTTT. Protein: CASSSQGATGELFF.

The CDR3 is CASSILQGANSPLHF. The CDR3, as DNA: TGTGCCAGTAGTATCCTACAGGGGGCAAATTCACCCCTCCACTTT. The chain uses TRBV19 and TRBJ1-6; 9 nucleotides match TRBD1. This CDR3 spans 15 amino acids. In germline, CDR1 is LNHDA, CDR2 SQIVND (reference sequence). With 3 bases clipped from V and 7 bases from J, the junction kept 4 bases outside the gene matches. The full variable domain, completed using reference TRBV19 and TRBJ1-6, is DGGITQSPKYLFRKEGQNVTLSCEQNLNHDAMYWYRQDPGQGLRLIYYSQIVNDFQKGDIAEGYSVSREKKESFPLTVTSAQKNPTAFYLCASSILQGANSPLHFGNGTRLTVT.

The V gene is TRBV2, the J gene TRBJ2-7, with 9 nucleotides matching TRBD1. The germline V gene encodes CDR1 SNHLY and CDR2 FYNNEI. The J segment lost 3 bases and the V segment lost 7 bases, leaving 7 bases of the junction unmatched. The CDR3 sequence is 14 residues long. The CDR3 region is CASKRTGDSYEQYF. Written as DNA, the CDR3 is TGTGCCAGCAAACGGACAGGGGACAGCTACGAGCAGTACTTC.

This clone was detected once. The chain couples TRBV6-5 to TRBJ1-4, with 7 bases lining up with TRBD1. After removal of 4 bases from V and 5 bases from J, the junction contained 4 bases not matched to a gene. The CDR3 covers 14 residues. Germline CDR1 and CDR2: MNHEY and SVGAGI. CDR3 in amino acids: CASSFDRENEKLFF. CDR3 coding DNA: TGTGCCAGCAGTTTCGACAGGGAGAATGAAAAACTGTTTTTT.

V usage is TRBV6-2 or TRBV6-3 and J usage is TRBJ2-1; 8 bases align to TRBD1. Unmatched junction bases numbered 12, after V lost 4 bases and J lost 7 bases. The CDR3 consists of 16 residues. Germline V CDR1 and CDR2: MNHEY, SVGEGT. The CDR3 sequence: CASSSASGGAWNEQFF. The CDR3 DNA sequence: TGTGCCAGCAGTTCGGCCTCAGGGGGCGCATGGAATGAGCAGTTCTTC.

The sample holds one count of this clone. This sequence joins TRBV29-1 and TRBJ2-7, with 9 positions matching TRBD2. The V gene's germline CDR1 is SQVTM and CDR2 ANQGSEA. The CDR3 runs to 11 residues. The ends lost 6 bases at V and 5 bases at J; junction bases unmatched: 2. The CDR3 bases are TGCAGCGTCCGGACTAGCGACGAGCAGTACTTC. Encoded protein: CSVRTSDEQYF.